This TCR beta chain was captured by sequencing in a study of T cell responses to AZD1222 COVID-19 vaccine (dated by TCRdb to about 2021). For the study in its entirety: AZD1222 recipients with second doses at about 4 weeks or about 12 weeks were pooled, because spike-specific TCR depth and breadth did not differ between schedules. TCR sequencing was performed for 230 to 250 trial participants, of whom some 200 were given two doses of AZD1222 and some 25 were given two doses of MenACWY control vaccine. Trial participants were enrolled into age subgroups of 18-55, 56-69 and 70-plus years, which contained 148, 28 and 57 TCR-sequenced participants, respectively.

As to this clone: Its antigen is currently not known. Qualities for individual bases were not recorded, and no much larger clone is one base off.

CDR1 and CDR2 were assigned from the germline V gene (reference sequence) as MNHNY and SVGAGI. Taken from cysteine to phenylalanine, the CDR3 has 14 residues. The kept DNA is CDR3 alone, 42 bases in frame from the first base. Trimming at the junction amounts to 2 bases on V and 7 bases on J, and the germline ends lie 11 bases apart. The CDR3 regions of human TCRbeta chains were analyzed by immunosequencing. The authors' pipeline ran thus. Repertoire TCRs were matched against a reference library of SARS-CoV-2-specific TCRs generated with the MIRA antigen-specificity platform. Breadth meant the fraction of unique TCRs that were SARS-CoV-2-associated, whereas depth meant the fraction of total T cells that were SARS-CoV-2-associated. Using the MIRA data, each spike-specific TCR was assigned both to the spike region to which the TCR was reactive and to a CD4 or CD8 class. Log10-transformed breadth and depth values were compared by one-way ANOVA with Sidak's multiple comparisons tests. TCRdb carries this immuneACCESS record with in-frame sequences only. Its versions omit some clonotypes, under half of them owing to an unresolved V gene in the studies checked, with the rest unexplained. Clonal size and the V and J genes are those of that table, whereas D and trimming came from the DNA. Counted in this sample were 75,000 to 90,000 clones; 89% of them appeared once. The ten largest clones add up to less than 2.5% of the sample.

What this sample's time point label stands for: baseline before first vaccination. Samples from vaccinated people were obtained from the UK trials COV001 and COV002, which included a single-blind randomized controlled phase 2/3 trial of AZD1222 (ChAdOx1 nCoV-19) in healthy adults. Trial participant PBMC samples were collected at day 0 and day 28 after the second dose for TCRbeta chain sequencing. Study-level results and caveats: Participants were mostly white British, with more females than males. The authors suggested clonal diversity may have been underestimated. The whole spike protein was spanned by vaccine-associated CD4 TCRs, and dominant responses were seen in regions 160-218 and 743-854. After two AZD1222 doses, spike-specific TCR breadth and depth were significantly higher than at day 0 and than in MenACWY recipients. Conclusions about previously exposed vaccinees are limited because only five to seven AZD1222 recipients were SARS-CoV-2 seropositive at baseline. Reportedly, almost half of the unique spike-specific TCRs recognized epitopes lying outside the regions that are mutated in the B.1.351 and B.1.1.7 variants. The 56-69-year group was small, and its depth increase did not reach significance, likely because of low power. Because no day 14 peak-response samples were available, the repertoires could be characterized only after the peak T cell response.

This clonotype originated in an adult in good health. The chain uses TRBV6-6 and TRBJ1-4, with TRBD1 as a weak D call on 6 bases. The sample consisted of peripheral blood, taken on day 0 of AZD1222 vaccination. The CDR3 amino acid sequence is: CASSYGAGVEKLFF. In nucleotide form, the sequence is TGTGCCAGCAGTTACGGGGCAGGGGTTGAAAAACTGTTTTTT.